Following are 26 T cell receptor beta chains from one sample sequenced in a study of regulatory T cells in long-lasting Graves disease. The TCR beta library used iRepertoire HTBI primers with Arm-PCR amplification of CDR3. MiXCR, applied by TCRdb to the multiplex PCR reads, yields one record per CDR3 protein. The table has 450,000 or so distinct CDR3 sequences, roughly 22% seen once. Time point here: persistent/refractory GD, antithyroid drugs over 5 years with positive TRAb. Preparation of the TCR library used RNA extracted from PBMCs. The sequenced sample was peripheral blood mononuclear cells (PBMCs), obtained when the disease was refractory, from a patient treated with antithyroid drugs. These receptors originate from a female donor with Graves disease.

This clonotype was detected only a few times. The rearrangement uses TRBV19 and TRBJ2-6; D gene unclear. Germline V lookup: CDR1 LNHDA, CDR2 SQIVND (reference sequence). The CDR3 spans 14 residues. V was cut by 7 bases and J by 0 bases, with 7 bases left in between. The CDR3 DNA sequence: TGTGCCAGTACCTGGTCCTCTGGGGCCAACGTCCTGACTTTC. Residues: CASTWSSGANVLTF.

In its sample, this clonotype was seen a few times. The chain recombines TRBV28 with TRBJ1-5; 7 bases match TRBD1. V gave up 6 bases and J gave up 0 bases; unmatched junction bases: 8. CDR3 length equals 16 residues. Germline V gene data show CDR1 as MDHEN and CDR2 as SYDVKM. The CDR3 spells CASSSNHRGSNQPQHF. For the CDR3, the DNA is TGTGCCAGCAGCTCAAACCACAGGGGTAGCAATCAGCCCCAGCATTTT.

This clonotype appeared a few times. This CDR3 reads CSAPGTGGGEAFF. CDR3 sequence (DNA): TGCAGTGCACCTGGGACAGGGGGCGGTGAAGCTTTCTTT. V gene TRBV20-1 combines with J gene TRBJ1-1; 12 nucleotides line up with TRBD1. From germline, CDR1 is DFQATT and CDR2 SNEGSKA (reference sequence). The trim removed 6 bases at V and 7 bases at J, leaving 6 bases unmatched. The CDR3 runs to 13 residues.

On this clonotype itself: A read error may be the cause here, since a much bigger clone is one base away. The V and J genes are TRBV15 and TRBJ2-5, with 12 bases lining up with TRBD2. The germline gives CDR1 LNHNV, CDR2 YYDKDF (reference sequence). The V gene end was trimmed by 7 bases and the J gene end by 4 bases; junction bases not matched to a gene: 4. The CDR3 is 14 amino acids. This chain's CDR3 is CATNWTSGIETQYF. In DNA form, the CDR3 reads TGTGCCACCAACTGGACTAGCGGGATAGAGACCCAGTACTTC.

This clonotype showed up many times. The rearrangement links TRBV28 to TRBJ2-7; tentative D call: TRBD2 (6 bases). This CDR3 has 18 amino acids. Germline values: CDR1 MDHEN, CDR2 SYDVKM. V lost 3 bases, J lost 0 bases, and 21 bases lay in between. In DNA, the CDR3 is TGTGCCAGCAGTTTCTACTTTGGGATTCGGGAGAGCTCCTACGAGCAGTACTTC. Its translation: CASSFYFGIRESSYEQYF.

This clonotype was seen ten or more times. V gene TRBV7-8 combines with J gene TRBJ2-5, with TRBD1 matching over 9 bases. The J segment lost 2 bases and the V segment lost 4 bases, leaving 8 bases of the junction unmatched. The CDR3 contains 16 residues. Germline CDR1 SGHVS, CDR2 FQNEAQ. The CDR3: CASSSGQGSPQETQYF. The CDR3 coding sequence is TGTGCCAGCAGCTCCGGACAGGGGTCCCCTCAAGAGACCCAGTACTTC.

The chain links TRBV3-1 to TRBJ2-5; TRBD1 matches 7 bases. The CDR3 sequence is 13 residues long. Per the germline V gene, CDR1 is LGHDT and CDR2 is YNNKEL (reference sequence). V lost 5 bases and J lost 6; bases outside the gene matches: 6. The CDR3 nucleotides read TGTGCCAGCAGCGAACACAGGGGAAAGACCCAGTACTTC. This codes for CASSEHRGKTQYF.

This clonotype has ten or more counts. This rearrangement joins TRBV20-1 to TRBJ1-2, with TRBD1 as a possible D gene (6 bases). Germline V lookup: CDR1 DFQATT, CDR2 SNEGSKA (reference sequence). This CDR3 spans 13 amino acids. Trimming took 0 bases from V and 7 from J, leaving 12 bases between them. This chain's CDR3 is CSARDAQGLGYTF. The CDR3 region has the DNA TGCAGTGCTAGAGATGCACAGGGCCTTGGCTACACCTTC.

This chain links TRBV29-1 with TRBJ2-1; D is perhaps TRBD1 (6 bases). This CDR3 has 13 amino acids. Germline-derived CDR1 and CDR2 are SQVTM and ANQGSEA. V was cut by 5 bases and J by 5 bases, with 13 bases left in between. The CDR3 nucleotides read TGCAGCGTTCGTTATGGACAGCACAATGAGCAGTTCTTC. As protein: CSVRYGQHNEQFF.

This sequence joins TRBV12-3 or TRBV12-4 and TRBJ2-7, with D possibly called TRBD1 or TRBD2 (5 bases each). With 7 bases removed from V and 7 bases from J, the gap between germline ends came to 11 bases. This CDR3 has 11 residues. The CDR3 DNA is TGTGCCAGCACTCTGAGGGGAGAGCAGTACTTC. It codes for CASTLRGEQYF.

The chain employs TRBV20-1 and TRBJ1-2; 8 nucleotides match TRBD1. Germline V gene sequence: CDR1 DFQATT, CDR2 SNEGSKA (reference sequence). V shed 1 base, J shed 6 bases, and the junction held 4 bases outside the gene matches. This CDR3 region has 13 residues. CDR3 amino acids: CSARVRGRDGYTF. The CDR3 bases are TGCAGTGCTAGAGTCAGGGGGCGGGATGGCTACACCTTC.

This clonotype was counted between two and nine times. V gene TRBV3-1 combines with J gene TRBJ2-7, with a weak D call TRBD2 (5 bases). V lost 1 base to trimming and J lost 7 bases, with 14 bases between them. Per germline, CDR1 LGHDT and CDR2 YNNKEL (reference sequence). This CDR3 has 14 amino acids. CDR3 protein: CASSQAAHPGEQYF. CDR3 nucleotide sequence: TGTGCCAGCAGCCAAGCGGCCCACCCGGGGGAGCAGTACTTC.

This clonotype was detected a few times. The chain has TRBV28 and TRBJ2-1, with D unclear. The CDR3 sequence is 12 residues long. Trimming removed 4 bases at V and 8 bases at J, with 9 bases between. The germline gives CDR1 MDHEN, CDR2 SYDVKM. This CDR3 is CASSSPQDEQFF. The CDR3 DNA follows: TGTGCCAGCAGTTCACCGCAGGATGAGCAGTTCTTC. The full variable domain, its missing parts supplied by reference TRBV28 and TRBJ2-1, is DVKVTQSSRYLVKRTGEKVFLECVQDMDHENMFWYRQDPGLGLRLIYFSYDVKMKEKGDIPEGYSVSREKKERFSLILESASTNQTSMYLCASSSPQDEQFFGPGTRLTVL.

This clonotype was counted between two and nine times. The J gene is TRBJ1-2, the V gene TRBV11-2; 8 nucleotides align to TRBD1. Germline lookup yields CDR1 SGHAT and CDR2 FQNNGV. The CDR3 contains 18 residues. V lost 6 bases to trimming and J lost 4 bases; unmatched junction nucleotides: 19. The CDR3 DNA sequence: TGTGCCAGCAGGCGAGTCGGCGACAGGGGATCGGTATTCTATGGCTACACCTTC. Protein product: CASRRVGDRGSVFYGYTF. The entire variable domain, with the rest obtained from reference TRBV11-2 and TRBJ1-2, is as follows: EAGVAQSPRYKIIEKRQSVAFWCNPISGHATLYWYQQILGQGPKLLIQFQNNGVVDDSQLPKDRFSAERLKGVDSTLKIQPAKLEDSAVYLCASRRVGDRGSVFYGYTFGSGTRLTVV.

The genes are TRBV20-1 and TRBJ2-7; 7 nucleotides line up with TRBD1. Germline CDR1 is DFQATT and CDR2 is SNEGSKA (reference sequence). CDR3 size: 14 residues. V trimming: 4 bases; J trimming: 0 bases; junction bases outside the gene matches: 6. The CDR3 bases are TGCAGTGCTATAAGTCGGGACAGCTCCTACGAGCAGTACTTC. Its translation is CSAISRDSSYEQYF.

This clonotype was seen ten or more times. J is TRBJ1-2 and V is TRBV6-1; D gene uncertain. The CDR3 is 15 residues long. Germline CDR1 reads MNHNS; CDR2 reads SASEGT. V dropped 5 bases and J dropped 4 bases, with 17 bases sitting between them. CDR3 sequence (DNA): TGTGCCAGCAGTCCTTGGACGGAACCTCTCTATGGCTACACCTTC. Translated, it gives CASSPWTEPLYGYTF.

This clonotype appeared a few times. The chain recombines TRBV28 with TRBJ2-3; possibly TRBD1 or TRBD2 for D (5 bases each). Germline CDR1 is MDHEN and CDR2 is SYDVKM. The CDR3 loop spans 15 amino acids. The V end lost 10 bases, the J end lost 1 base, and 18 bases lay between the germline ends. The CDR3 DNA follows: TGTGCCACTGAAATGGGGGTTTTCGGCACAGATACGCAGTATTTT. Amino acid sequence: CATEMGVFGTDTQYF. Full variable domain (outside the CDR3, taken from reference TRBV28 and TRBJ2-3): DVKVTQSSRYLVKRTGEKVFLECVQDMDHENMFWYRQDPGLGLRLIYFSYDVKMKEKGDIPEGYSVSREKKERFSLILESASTNQTSMYLCATEMGVFGTDTQYFGPGTRLTVL.

J is TRBJ1-1 and V is TRBV7-2; TRBD1 might be the D (6 bases). Between the trimmed V and J ends, which lost 4 bases and 4 bases, there was a span of 16 bases. The CDR3 runs to 15 residues. Germline V gene sequence: CDR1 SGHTA, CDR2 FQGNSA. CDR3 DNA sequence: TGTGCCAGCAGCTGGGCCAGGCAGGGGACCACTGAAGCTTTCTTT. Translation gives CASSWARQGTTEAFF.

This clonotype was observed at least ten times. CDR3 bases: TGTGCCAGCAGCCGTCCAGGGGGGTCATTACTTAACCGAGCTTTCTTT. It encodes CASSRPGGSLLNRAFF. V gene TRBV7-2 combines with J gene TRBJ1-1, with 7 positions matching TRBD1. The CDR3 has 16 amino acids. Germline CDR1 is SGHTA and CDR2 is FQGNSA. V shed 5 bases and J 10 bases; nucleotides not matched to a gene: 19.

This clonotype was counted only a few times. The chain recombines TRBV20-1 with TRBJ1-2; 7 bases agree with TRBD1. The length of the CDR3 is 13 residues. Unmatched junction bases numbered 7, after V lost 3 bases and J lost 6 bases. Germline loops: CDR1 DFQATT, CDR2 SNEGSKA (reference sequence). CDR3 in DNA: TGCAGTGCTAGGGCTCAGGGGGAGGATGGCTACACCTTC. Translated: CSARAQGEDGYTF.

V is TRBV28 and J is TRBJ2-5; D is unresolved. Germline CDR1 MDHEN, CDR2 SYDVKM. V dropped 2 bases and J dropped 5 bases, with 9 bases sitting between them. This CDR3 is built from 13 residues. The CDR3 DNA reads as TGTGCCAGCAGTTTAAGGGAATTGGAGACCCAGTACTTC. Its translation: CASSLRELETQYF. Variable domain in full (rest from reference TRBV28 and TRBJ2-5): DVKVTQSSRYLVKRTGEKVFLECVQDMDHENMFWYRQDPGLGLRLIYFSYDVKMKEKGDIPEGYSVSREKKERFSLILESASTNQTSMYLCASSLRELETQYFGPGTRLLVL.

The chain carries TRBV25-1 and TRBJ1-2; maybe TRBD1 (6 bases). Germline V lookup: CDR1 MGHDK, CDR2 SYGVNS. V shed 4 bases and J shed 4 bases, with 13 bases lying between them. CDR3 length equals 14 residues. CDR3 in amino acids: CASSVRTAPYGYTF. The CDR3 nucleotides read TGTGCCAGCAGTGTTCGGACAGCCCCCTATGGCTACACCTTC.

Comment on this clonotype: This may arise from a read error, as a much more abundant clone is one base away. The chain recombines TRBV2 with TRBJ1-1; D is perhaps TRBD1 (6 bases). The CDR3 sequence is 14 residues long. Per the germline V gene, CDR1 is SNHLY and CDR2 is FYNNEI. The CDR3 DNA follows: TGTGTCCCGAGGGACGGGGGCTTGAACACTGAAGCTTTCTTT. It translates to CVPRDGGLNTEAFF.

This clonotype was seen at least ten times. This chain links TRBV12-3 or TRBV12-4 with TRBJ1-4; 7 bases match TRBD1. J gave up 4 bases and V 5 bases, and 4 bases lay outside the gene matches. The CDR3 runs to 14 residues. CDR3 sequence reads: CASSPRDSNEKLFF. The CDR3, as DNA: TGTGCCAGCAGTCCCCGGGACAGTAATGAAAAACTGTTTTTT.

This clonotype occurred a few times. CDR3 in DNA: TGTGCCAGCTCACTAGACATCTCCCGAGGGAACATTCAGTACTTC. Its translation: CASSLDISRGNIQYF. The chain joins TRBV18 to TRBJ2-4; possible D gene TRBD2, 5 bases. CDR1 and CDR2 (germline): KGHSH, LQKENI. The CDR3 consists of 15 residues. Trimming took 4 bases from V and 7 from J, leaving 17 bases between them.

The chain carries TRBV19 and TRBJ1-6; D is perhaps TRBD1 (5 bases). Germline lookup yields CDR1 LNHDA and CDR2 SQIVND (reference sequence). CDR3 length: 15 amino acids. The V and J ends lost 7 bases and 4 bases respectively, with 14 bases between them. CDR3 in DNA: TGTGCCAGTAAGAGCAGGGCGGGTTATAATTCACCCCTCCACTTT. It encodes CASKSRAGYNSPLHF. The variable domain in full, completed from reference TRBV19 and TRBJ1-6, reads DGGITQSPKYLFRKEGQNVTLSCEQNLNHDAMYWYRQDPGQGLRLIYYSQIVNDFQKGDIAEGYSVSREKKESFPLTVTSAQKNPTAFYLCASKSRAGYNSPLHFGNGTRLTVT.